Listed here are 32 T cell receptor beta chains from one sample, sequenced in a study of technical replicates of blood from a handful of donors (dated by TCRdb to about 2017). Libraries were made using the immunoSEQ multiplex PCR assay. TCRdb provides this immuneACCESS table in a form limited to in-frame rearrangements. Some clones are lacking; in checked studies, under half of them reflect an unresolved V gene, and why the rest are absent is not known. For this sample there are 95,000 to 100,000 clones; roughly 95% appear just once. Approximately 0.2% of the sample comes from the top ten. Input material: T cells isolated from PBMCs. These receptors were taken from a human donor in good health.

V and J are TRBV11-2 and TRBJ1-4; D not resolved. V gave up 1 base and J gave up 7 bases, with 7 bases separating them. CDR1 and CDR2 (germline): SGHAT, FQNNGV. This CDR3 region has 13 residues. DNA for the CDR3: TGTGCCAGCAGCTTAGCCCGGGGTGAAAAACTGTTTTTT. Translated: CASSLARGEKLFF.

In DNA form, the CDR3 reads TGTGCCAGCAGCTTAGCGGGGGGGCCCGAGTATTTT. It yields the protein CASSLAGGPEYF. The chain joins TRBV11-3 to TRBJ2-3; 8 bases map to TRBD2. V trimming: 1 base; J trimming: 13 bases; junction bases outside the gene matches: 4. The CDR3 covers 12 residues. In germline, CDR1 is SGHNT, CDR2 YENEEA.

CDR3 in amino acids: CASSELPGNSPLHF. The CDR3 coding sequence is TGCGCCAGCAGTGAGCTTCCAGGGAATTCACCCCTCCACTTT. The V and J genes are TRBV10-1 and TRBJ1-6; the D gene is possibly TRBD1 (5 bases). From germline, CDR1 is WNHNN and CDR2 SYGVQD (reference sequence). The CDR3 runs to 14 residues. V was shortened by 2 bases and J by 7 bases, with 9 bases between the two germline ends.

The chain uses TRBV30 and TRBJ1-3; D not certain. The V gene lost 5 bases and the J gene lost 2 bases, with 22 bases spanning the gap. The CDR3 extends over 17 amino acids. Looked up from germline, CDR1 is GTSNPN and CDR2 is SVGIG (reference sequence). The CDR3 reads CAWETLRHGGAGNTIYF. The CDR3 DNA reads TGTGCCTGGGAAACCCTCCGGCACGGAGGTGCTGGAAACACCATATATTTT.

The V gene is TRBV28, the J gene TRBJ2-5; 10 nucleotides align to TRBD2. The CDR3 consists of 16 residues. CDR1 is MDHEN, CDR2 SYDVKM, per germline. J gave up 2 bases and V 2 bases, and 5 bases lay outside the gene matches. The CDR3 spells CASSLMASGSQETQYF. Written as DNA, the CDR3 is TGTGCCAGCAGTTTAATGGCTAGCGGGAGTCAAGAGACCCAGTACTTC.

This chain uses TRBV5-5 with TRBJ1-5, with 7 bases identical to TRBD1. Per the germline V gene, CDR1 is SGHKS and CDR2 is YYEKEE (reference sequence). With V trimmed by 4 bases and J by 0 bases, 10 bases remained unmatched. CDR3 length: 17 residues. In DNA form, the CDR3 reads TGTGCCAGCAGCCACAGGGGTGGGGGAATTAGCAATCAGCCCCAGCATTTT. Translating gives CASSHRGGGISNQPQHF. The full variable domain, rest sourced from reference TRBV5-5 and TRBJ1-5, is DAGVTQSPTHLIKTRGQQVTLRCSPISGHKSVSWYQQVLGQGPQFIFQYYEKEERGRGNFPDRFSARQFPNYSSELNVNALLLGDSALYLCASSHRGGGISNQPQHFGDGTRLSIL.

This chain uses TRBV12-5 with TRBJ1-5; D is possibly TRBD1 (5 bases). Germline V lookup: CDR1 LGHNT, CDR2 FRNRAP. Between the trimmed V and J ends, which lost 5 bases and 0 bases, there was a span of 14 bases. CDR3 length equals 16 residues. Here the CDR3 reads CASGLRQHNSNQPQHF. The CDR3 DNA reads as TGTGCTAGTGGTCTTAGACAGCACAATAGCAATCAGCCCCAGCATTTT.

The rearrangement uses TRBV14 and TRBJ1-1; TRBD1 aligns across 10 bases. The CDR3 extends over 16 amino acids. CDR1 and CDR2 (germline): SGHDN, FVKESK. Trimming took 1 base from V and 3 from J; bases not matched to a gene: 5. CDR3 sequence: CASSQGQGALDTEAFF. In DNA form, the CDR3 reads TGTGCCAGCAGCCAAGGACAGGGGGCATTGGACACTGAAGCTTTCTTT. The variable domain in full, with the rest retrieved from reference TRBV14 and TRBJ1-1, is EAGVTQFPSHSVIEKGQTVTLRCDPISGHDNLYWYRRVMGKEIKFLLHFVKESKQDESGMPNNRFLAERTGGTYSTLKVQPAELEDSGVYFCASSQGQGALDTEAFFGQGTRLTVV.

V usage is TRBV4-2 and J usage is TRBJ1-2; D not resolved. CDR1 LGHNA and CDR2 YNFKEQ come from the germline V gene. The CDR3 contains 15 residues. Deletions cut 3 bases from V and 6 bases from J, with 17 bases between. CDR3 loop: CASSHREYLEDGYTF. CDR3 nucleotides: TGTGCCAGCAGCCACCGAGAATATTTGGAGGATGGCTACACCTTC.

The chain employs TRBV18 and TRBJ1-1; no clear D gene. The CDR3 totals 17 residues. The germline V gene encodes CDR1 KGHSH and CDR2 LQKENI. Trimming shortened V by 0 bases and J by 0 bases, and 14 bases separated the two germline ends. CDR3 region: CASSPPGISSLNTEAFF. CDR3 DNA sequence: TGTGCCAGCTCACCACCCGGTATTTCCTCGCTGAACACTGAAGCTTTCTTT.

The rearrangement links TRBV4-1 to TRBJ1-1; D possibly corresponds to TRBD1 (6 bases). The CDR3 has 17 residues. The V and J ends lost 1 base and 1 base respectively, with 16 bases between them. The V gene's germline CDR1 is MGHRA and CDR2 YSYEKL. The CDR3 coding sequence is TGCGCCAGCAGCCAAGTAGGGGGGGCAGGGTGGAACACTGAAGCTTTCTTT. This gives the protein CASSQVGGAGWNTEAFF.

The chain combines TRBV7-6 with TRBJ2-5; 7 positions agree with TRBD1. The CDR3 totals 13 residues. From germline, CDR1 is SGHVS and CDR2 FNYEAQ. After removal of 5 bases from V and 5 bases from J, the junction contained 5 bases not matched to a gene. CDR3 DNA: TGTGCCAGCAGCCCTTACAGGGGCGAGACCCAGTACTTC. Amino acid sequence: CASSPYRGETQYF.

Written as DNA, the CDR3 is TGTGCCAGCAGGATTTTGGGGACAGGGGAGCGAGAAAAACTGTTTTTT. Translated, it gives CASRILGTGEREKLFF. The gene calls are TRBV28 and TRBJ1-4; TRBD1 aligns across 10 bases. Germline V gene lookup returns CDR1 MDHEN and CDR2 SYDVKM. The CDR3 length is 16 residues. The V gene end was trimmed by 6 bases and the J gene end by 8 bases; junction bases not matched to a gene: 12.

This clone was seen once. Other nucleotide sequences in the sample specify the same CDR3. V usage is TRBV9 and J usage is TRBJ1-3; D is uncertain. The ends were cut back, 0 bases at V and 0 bases at J, with 10 bases in the middle. CDR1 and CDR2 from the germline V gene are SGDLS and YYNGEE. The CDR3 has 16 amino acids. CDR3 DNA sequence: TGTGCCAGCAGCGTAGAATCGAGGGCCTCTGGAAACACCATATATTTT. This encodes CASSVESRASGNTIYF. The whole variable domain, remainder taken from reference TRBV9 and TRBJ1-3, is DSGVTQTPKHLITATGQRVTLRCSPRSGDLSVYWYQQSLDQGLQFLIQYYNGEERAKGNILERFSAQQFPDLHSELNLSSLELGDSALYFCASSVESRASGNTIYFGEGSWLTVV.

The chain joins TRBV5-1 to TRBJ2-7; 12 positions agree with TRBD1. V dropped 5 bases and J dropped 5; count of bases not matched to a gene: 8. CDR3 size: 15 residues. Germline V CDR1 and CDR2: SGHRS, YFSETQ. CDR3 coding DNA: TGCGCCAGCAGTTCCGGGACAGGGGGCGAGAACGAGCAGTACTTC. This codes for CASSSGTGGENEQYF.

The chain employs TRBV19 and TRBJ2-2; D unclear. Trimming removed 4 bases at V and 2 bases at J, with 11 bases between. This CDR3 contains 15 residues. The germline V gene has CDR1 LNHDA and CDR2 SQIVND (reference sequence). The CDR3 spells CASSTLRANTGELFF. CDR3 DNA sequence: TGTGCCAGTAGTACGCTGCGAGCTAACACCGGGGAGCTGTTTTTT.

This chain connects TRBV19 to TRBJ2-1; D possibly corresponds to TRBD2 (6 bases). This CDR3 spans 15 amino acids. Germline loops: CDR1 LNHDA, CDR2 SQIVND (reference sequence). V was pared by 4 bases and J by 8 bases, with 18 bases between. CDR3 loop: CASSKDGSLWDEQFF. The CDR3 coding sequence is TGTGCCAGTAGTAAGGACGGGAGCCTTTGGGATGAGCAGTTCTTC. The whole variable domain, remainder taken from reference TRBV19 and TRBJ2-1, is DGGITQSPKYLFRKEGQNVTLSCEQNLNHDAMYWYRQDPGQGLRLIYYSQIVNDFQKGDIAEGYSVSREKKESFPLTVTSAQKNPTAFYLCASSKDGSLWDEQFFGPGTRLTVL.

The chain recombines TRBV7-2 with TRBJ1-2; tentatively, D is TRBD1 (5 bases). The V and J ends lost 5 bases and 6 bases respectively, with 16 bases between them. CDR1 and CDR2 (germline): SGHTA, FQGNSA. The CDR3 is made up of 14 amino acids. CDR3 protein: CASSRRSGADGYTF. CDR3 DNA: TGTGCCAGCAGCCGTCGGTCTGGGGCGGATGGCTACACCTTC.

The chain uses TRBV6-5 and TRBJ2-3; the D is unclear. The CDR3 extends over 14 amino acids. With 4 bases removed from V and 0 bases from J, the gap between germline ends came to 8 bases. CDR1 is MNHEY and CDR2 is SVGAGI in the germline V gene. CDR3 protein: CASSLRSSTDTQYF. The CDR3 nucleotides read TGTGCCAGCAGTTTGAGGTCCAGCACAGATACGCAGTATTTT.

V usage is TRBV25-1 and J usage is TRBJ2-7, with 7 bases matching TRBD2. The CDR3 has 13 residues. Germline V gene data show CDR1 as MGHDK and CDR2 as SYGVNS. V was clipped by 7 bases and J by 7 bases; unmatched bases: 10. This chain's CDR3 is CASTQAGDREQYF. The CDR3 bases are TGTGCCAGCACTCAGGCGGGAGATCGAGAGCAGTACTTC.

The V call is TRBV7-9, the J call TRBJ2-7, with TRBD1 identical over 8 bases. The CDR3 runs 17 residues. Trimming cost V 0 bases and J 0 bases; bases outside gene matches: 7. Germline V gives CDR1 SEHNR, CDR2 FQNEAQ (reference sequence). CDR3 sequence: CASSLAAGGDYSYEQYF. DNA of the CDR3: TGTGCCAGCAGCTTAGCGGCAGGGGGCGATTACTCCTACGAGCAGTACTTC.

The V call is TRBV5-1, the J call TRBJ2-2; D gene unclear. The CDR3 extends over 16 amino acids. Trimming took 0 bases from V and 1 from J, leaving 10 bases between them. CDR1 is SGHRS, CDR2 YFSETQ, per germline. The CDR3 nucleotides are TGCGCCAGCAGCTTGGTGGCCCGACAGAACACCGGGGAGCTGTTTTTT. This gives the protein CASSLVARQNTGELFF.

This chain joins TRBV4-1 and TRBJ1-1; 7 bases are shared with TRBD1. V dropped 4 bases and J dropped 0; count of bases not matched to a gene: 11. Germline lookup yields CDR1 MGHRA and CDR2 YSYEKL. The CDR3 length is 17 residues. DNA for the CDR3: TGCGCCAGCAGCCCCGAAGGGACAGCCACCATGAACACTGAAGCTTTCTTT. Translated: CASSPEGTATMNTEAFF.

The chain has TRBV29-1 and TRBJ2-1; 12 positions agree with TRBD2. Germline lookup yields CDR1 SQVTM and CDR2 ANQGSEA. The CDR3 contains 15 residues. V shed 6 bases, J shed 5 bases, and the junction held 8 bases outside the gene matches. DNA for the CDR3: TGCAGCGTCGTTGAAAGGACTAGCGGGAACAATGAGCAGTTCTTC. This gives the protein CSVVERTSGNNEQFF.

The V call is TRBV7-3, the J call TRBJ1-5; no clear D. This CDR3 has 17 residues. Germline values: CDR1 SGHTA, CDR2 FQGTGA. V gave up 5 bases and J gave up 6 bases, with 23 bases separating them. In nucleotides, the CDR3 is TGTGCCAGCAGCCTAGCCGGAGGGCCCTGGTTTTTTCAGCCCCAGCATTTT. Its translation: CASSLAGGPWFFQPQHF.

The chain links TRBV10-3 to TRBJ2-2, with a tentative D call TRBD1 (6 bases). V lost 5 bases and J 7 bases, leaving 17 bases between the germline ends. The V gene's germline CDR1 is ENHRY and CDR2 SYGVKD. The CDR3 is made up of 15 amino acids. The CDR3 spells CAISHRDTLGGELFF. The CDR3, as DNA: TGTGCCATCAGTCACCGGGACACGTTAGGCGGGGAGCTGTTTTTT.

The chain uses TRBV6-5 and TRBJ1-3, with no clear D. V was trimmed by 5 bases and J by 1 base, leaving 9 bases between them. In germline, CDR1 is MNHEY, CDR2 SVGAGI. The length of the CDR3 is 14 residues. DNA of the CDR3: TGTGCCAGCAGTAAAAGGGAGTCTGGAAACACCATATATTTT. This codes for CASSKRESGNTIYF.

The chain joins TRBV10-3 to TRBJ2-7, with D unresolved. Trimming removed 2 bases from V and 3 bases from J, with 5 bases in between. The CDR3 extends over 12 amino acids. CDR1 and CDR2 from the germline V gene are ENHRY and SYGVKD. For the CDR3, the DNA is TGTGCCATCAGTGAGGCGAACTACGAGCAGTACTTC. It encodes CAISEANYEQYF.

The V gene is TRBV6-5, the J gene TRBJ2-1; D not resolved. Between the trimmed V and J ends, which lost 0 bases and 3 bases, there was a span of 3 bases. The germline V gene has CDR1 MNHEY and CDR2 SVGAGI. The CDR3 is made up of 13 amino acids. The CDR3 sequence is CASSYSLYNEQFF. CDR3 DNA sequence: TGTGCCAGCAGTTACTCTCTCTACAATGAGCAGTTCTTC.

This chain uses TRBV19 with TRBJ2-7, with 9 bases fitting TRBD1. After removal of 8 bases from V and 0 bases from J, the junction contained 11 bases not matched to a gene. Germline lookup yields CDR1 LNHDA and CDR2 SQIVND (reference sequence). The CDR3 has 16 amino acids. For the CDR3, the DNA is TGTGCCAGTCGATACTCGACAGGGGGAAGCTCCTACGAGCAGTACTTC. Its translation is CASRYSTGGSSYEQYF.

The rearrangement joins TRBV4-1 to TRBJ1-6; D is unclear. The CDR3 is 16 residues long. Trimming stripped 6 bases from V and 0 bases from J, with 12 bases between. CDR1 is MGHRA, CDR2 YSYEKL, per germline. CDR3 DNA: TGCGCCAGCAGTATTCGAGGAAGCTCCTATAATTCACCCCTCCACTTT. Translating gives CASSIRGSSYNSPLHF.

V and J are TRBV4-1 and TRBJ2-7; 7 bases match TRBD1. CDR3 length equals 14 residues. After removal of 3 bases from V and 3 bases from J, the junction contained 5 bases not matched to a gene. From germline, CDR1 is MGHRA and CDR2 YSYEKL. The CDR3 coding sequence is TGCGCCAGCAGCCATATGGGACAGAGCTACGAGCAGTACTTC. It specifies CASSHMGQSYEQYF.